This TCR beta chain stems from a study of human T cells and chemical hapten exposure. The study, taken as a whole, reports: Correlating positively with patch test score were the PT1 expanded TCR counts.

MiXCR, applied by TCRdb to the RACE reads, yields one record per CDR3 protein. The repertoire holds about 140,000 distinct CDR3 sequences, with 10% to 15% as singletons. This clonotype turned up a few times. Its matching antigen is unknown. The time point here: patch test 2, 6 weeks after DPC sensitization. Treatment of the sample: therapeutic diphenylcyclopropenone sensitization with weekly scalp DPC. The CDR3 runs 15 residues. The V gene's germline CDR1 is SQVTM and CDR2 ANQGSEA. V shed 1 base, J shed 5 bases, and the junction held 9 bases outside the gene matches. This sequence originates from a woman in her fifties or sixties with alopecia areata. Some clones in this sample may be carry-over from other donors' samples. This specimen consisted of whole blood, obtained in connection with sensitization to the hapten diphenylcyclopropenone (DPC). V is TRBV29-1 and J is TRBJ1-2; TRBD1 agrees at 8 bases. The CDR3 region has the DNA TGCAGCGTTGAAGGGGGCAGGGGGCGAGGTTATGGCTACACCTTC. This encodes CSVEGGRGRGYGYTF.